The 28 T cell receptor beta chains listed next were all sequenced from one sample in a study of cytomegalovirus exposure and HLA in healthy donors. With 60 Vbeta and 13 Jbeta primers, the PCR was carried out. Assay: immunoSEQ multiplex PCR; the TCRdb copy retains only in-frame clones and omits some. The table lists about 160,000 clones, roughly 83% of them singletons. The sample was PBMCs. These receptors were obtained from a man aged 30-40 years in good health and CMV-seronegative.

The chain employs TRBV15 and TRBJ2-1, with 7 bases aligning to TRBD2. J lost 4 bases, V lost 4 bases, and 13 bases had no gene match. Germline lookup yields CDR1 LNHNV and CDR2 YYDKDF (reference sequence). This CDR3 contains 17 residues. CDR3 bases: TGTGCCACCAGCACCGGGGAGGGCTCTTTGGGATACAATGAGCAGTTCTTC. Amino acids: CATSTGEGSLGYNEQFF.

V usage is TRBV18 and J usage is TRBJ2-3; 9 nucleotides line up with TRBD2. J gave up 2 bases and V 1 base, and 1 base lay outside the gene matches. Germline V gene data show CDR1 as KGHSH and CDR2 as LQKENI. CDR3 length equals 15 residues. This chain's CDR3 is CASSPLAGDTDTQYF. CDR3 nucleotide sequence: TGTGCCAGCTCACCACTAGCGGGGGACACAGATACGCAGTATTTT.

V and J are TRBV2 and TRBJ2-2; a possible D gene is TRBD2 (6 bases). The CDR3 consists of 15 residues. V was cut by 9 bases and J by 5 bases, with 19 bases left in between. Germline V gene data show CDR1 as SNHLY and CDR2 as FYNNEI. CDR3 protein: CARGGTPLSTGELFF. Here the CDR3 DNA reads TGTGCCAGAGGAGGGACCCCTCTGAGTACCGGGGAGCTGTTTTTT.

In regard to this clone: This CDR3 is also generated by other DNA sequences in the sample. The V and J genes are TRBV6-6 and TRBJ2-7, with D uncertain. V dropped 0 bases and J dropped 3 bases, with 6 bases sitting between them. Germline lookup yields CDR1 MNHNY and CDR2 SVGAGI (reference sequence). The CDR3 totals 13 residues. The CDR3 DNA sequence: TGTGCCAGCAGTTACTCTACCGGCTACGAGCAGTACTTC. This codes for CASSYSTGYEQYF.

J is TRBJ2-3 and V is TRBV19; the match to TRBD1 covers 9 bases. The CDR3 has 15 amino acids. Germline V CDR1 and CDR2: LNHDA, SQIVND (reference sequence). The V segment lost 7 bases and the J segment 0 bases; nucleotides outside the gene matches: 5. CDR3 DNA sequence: TGTGCCAGTATTCCGGACAGGGGAAGCACAGATACGCAGTATTTT. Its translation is CASIPDRGSTDTQYF.

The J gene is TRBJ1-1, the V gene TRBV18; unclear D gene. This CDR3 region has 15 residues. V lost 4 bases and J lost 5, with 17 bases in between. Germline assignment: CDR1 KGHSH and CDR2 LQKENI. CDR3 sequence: CASSLPRGVKTEAFF. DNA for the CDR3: TGTGCCAGCTCACTGCCTCGGGGTGTAAAAACTGAAGCTTTCTTT.

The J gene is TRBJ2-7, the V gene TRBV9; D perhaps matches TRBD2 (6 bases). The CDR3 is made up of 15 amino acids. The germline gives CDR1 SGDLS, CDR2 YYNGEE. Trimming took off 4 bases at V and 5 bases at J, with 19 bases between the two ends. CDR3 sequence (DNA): TGTGCCAGCAGCAGAACCGGGACTGTCTTGGACGAGCAGTACTTC. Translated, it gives CASSRTGTVLDEQYF.

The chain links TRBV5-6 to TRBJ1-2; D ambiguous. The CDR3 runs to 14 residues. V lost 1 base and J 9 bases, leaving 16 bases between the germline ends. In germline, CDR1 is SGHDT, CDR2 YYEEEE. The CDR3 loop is CASSLLAGVQSYTF. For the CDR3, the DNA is TGTGCCAGCAGCTTGCTGGCCGGGGTACAGAGCTACACCTTC.

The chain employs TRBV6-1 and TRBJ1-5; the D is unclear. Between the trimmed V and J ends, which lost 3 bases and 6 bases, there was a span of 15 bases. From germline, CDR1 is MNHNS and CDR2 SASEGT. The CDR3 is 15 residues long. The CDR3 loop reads CASSDWSNSGQPQHF. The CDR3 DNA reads TGTGCCAGCAGTGATTGGAGTAATAGCGGTCAGCCCCAGCATTTT.

CDR3: CASRPPQRGVYNEQFF. CDR3 bases: TGTGCCAGCAGACCCCCCCAGCGGGGGGTCTACAATGAGCAGTTCTTC. The J gene is TRBJ2-1, the V gene TRBV2; 9 positions agree with TRBD2. The junction had 9 bases not matched to a gene; V was cut back by 6 bases and J by 3 bases. Germline V gene lookup returns CDR1 SNHLY and CDR2 FYNNEI. The CDR3 length is 16 residues.

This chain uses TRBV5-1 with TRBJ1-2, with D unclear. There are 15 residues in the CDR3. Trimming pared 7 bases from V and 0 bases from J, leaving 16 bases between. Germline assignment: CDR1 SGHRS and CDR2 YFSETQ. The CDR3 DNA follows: TGCGCCAGCTTGGCCGGGGTGTATTCTAACTATGGCTACACCTTC. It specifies CASLAGVYSNYGYTF.

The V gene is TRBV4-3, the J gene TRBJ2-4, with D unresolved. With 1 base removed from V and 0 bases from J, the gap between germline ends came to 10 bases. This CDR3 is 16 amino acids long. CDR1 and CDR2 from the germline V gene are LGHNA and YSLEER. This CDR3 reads CASSQGRLVAKNIQYF. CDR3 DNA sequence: TGCGCCAGCAGCCAAGGCCGTCTAGTAGCCAAAAACATTCAGTACTTC.

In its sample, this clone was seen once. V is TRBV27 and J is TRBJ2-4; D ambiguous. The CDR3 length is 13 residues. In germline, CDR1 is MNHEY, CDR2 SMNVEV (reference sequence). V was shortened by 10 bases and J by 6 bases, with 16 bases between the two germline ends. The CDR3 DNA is TGTGCCACCTCCCCGGGTTTAGGAAACATTCAGTACTTC. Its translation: CATSPGLGNIQYF.

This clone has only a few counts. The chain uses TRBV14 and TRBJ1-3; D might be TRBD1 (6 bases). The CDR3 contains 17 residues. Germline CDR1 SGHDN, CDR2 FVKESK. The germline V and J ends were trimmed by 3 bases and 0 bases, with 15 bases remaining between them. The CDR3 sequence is CASSHSTGFSSGNTIYF. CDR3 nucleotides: TGTGCCAGCAGCCACTCGACAGGATTTAGCTCTGGAAACACCATATATTTT.

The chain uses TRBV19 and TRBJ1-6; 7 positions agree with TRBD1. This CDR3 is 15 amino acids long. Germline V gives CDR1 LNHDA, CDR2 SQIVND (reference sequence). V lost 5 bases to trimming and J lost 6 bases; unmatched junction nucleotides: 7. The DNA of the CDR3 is TGTGCCAGTAGTTTCAGCCGGGACAGTAATTCACCCCTCCACTTT. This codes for CASSFSRDSNSPLHF.

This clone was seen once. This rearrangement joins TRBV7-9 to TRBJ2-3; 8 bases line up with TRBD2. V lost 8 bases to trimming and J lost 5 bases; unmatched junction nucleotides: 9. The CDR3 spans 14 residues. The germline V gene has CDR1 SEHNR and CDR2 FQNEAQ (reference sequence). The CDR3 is CASLSGRAGDTQYF. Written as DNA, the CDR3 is TGTGCCAGCCTCAGCGGGAGAGCCGGAGATACGCAGTATTTT.

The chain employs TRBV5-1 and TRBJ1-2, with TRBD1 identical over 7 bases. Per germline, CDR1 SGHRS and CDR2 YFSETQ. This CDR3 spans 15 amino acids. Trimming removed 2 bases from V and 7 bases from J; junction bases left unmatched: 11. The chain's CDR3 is CASSLTGQISSGYTF. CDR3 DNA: TGCGCCAGCAGCTTAACGGGACAGATCAGTAGTGGCTACACCTTC.

CDR3 sequence: CASSPLGIPYEQYF. The CDR3 DNA reads as TGTGCCAGCAGCCCCCTGGGCATACCCTACGAGCAGTACTTC. The V gene is TRBV11-2, the J gene TRBJ2-7; D not certain. Trimming took off 5 bases at V and 2 bases at J, with 13 bases between the two ends. Germline CDR1 and CDR2: SGHAT and FQNNGV. CDR3 length: 14 residues.

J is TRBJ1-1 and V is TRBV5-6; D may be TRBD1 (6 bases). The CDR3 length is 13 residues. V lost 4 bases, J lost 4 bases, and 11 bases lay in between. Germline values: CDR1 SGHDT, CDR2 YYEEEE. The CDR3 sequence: CASSMTGGTEAFF. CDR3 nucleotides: TGTGCCAGCAGCATGACAGGAGGCACTGAAGCTTTCTTT. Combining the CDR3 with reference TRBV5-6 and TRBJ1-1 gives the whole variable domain DAGVTQSPTHLIKTRGQQVTLRCSPKSGHDTVSWYQQALGQGPQFIFQYYEEEERQRGNFPDRFSGHQFPNYSSELNVNALLLGDSALYLCASSMTGGTEAFFGQGTRLTVV.

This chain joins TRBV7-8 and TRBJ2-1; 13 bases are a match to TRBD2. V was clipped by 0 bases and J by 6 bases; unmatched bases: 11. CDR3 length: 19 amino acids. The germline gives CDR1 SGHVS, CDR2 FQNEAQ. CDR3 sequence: CASSLALSQLAGGLNEQFF. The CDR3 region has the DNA TGTGCCAGCAGCTTAGCGCTTTCCCAACTAGCGGGGGGGCTCAATGAGCAGTTCTTC.

The CDR3 DNA follows: TGTGCCAGCAGTGAAGGTGAGGGTGACCACGAGCAGTACTTC. Translating gives CASSEGEGDHEQYF. J is TRBJ2-7 and V is TRBV2, with D tentatively TRBD2 (5 bases). The CDR3 consists of 14 residues. V lost 1 base, J lost 5 bases, and 12 bases lay in between. CDR1 and CDR2 from the germline V gene are SNHLY and FYNNEI.

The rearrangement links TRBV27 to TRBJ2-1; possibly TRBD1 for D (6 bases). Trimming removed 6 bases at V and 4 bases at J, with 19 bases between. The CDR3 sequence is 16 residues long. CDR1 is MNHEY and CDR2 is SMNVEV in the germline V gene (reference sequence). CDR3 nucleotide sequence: TGTGCCAGCAGCTCCCTTAGCAGGGGCTCGTACAATGAGCAGTTCTTC. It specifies CASSSLSRGSYNEQFF.

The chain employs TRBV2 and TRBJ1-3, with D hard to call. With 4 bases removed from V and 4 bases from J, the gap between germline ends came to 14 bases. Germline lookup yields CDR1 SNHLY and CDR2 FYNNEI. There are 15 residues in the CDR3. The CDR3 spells CASSAQRVPGNTIYF. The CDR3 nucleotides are TGTGCCAGCAGTGCTCAGAGGGTGCCAGGAAACACCATATATTTT.

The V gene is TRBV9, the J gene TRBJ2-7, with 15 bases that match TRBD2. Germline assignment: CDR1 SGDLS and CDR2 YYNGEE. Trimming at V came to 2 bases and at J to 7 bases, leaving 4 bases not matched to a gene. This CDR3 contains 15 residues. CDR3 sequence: CASSVGLAGGGEQYF. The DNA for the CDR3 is TGTGCCAGCAGCGTGGGACTAGCGGGAGGTGGTGAGCAGTACTTC.

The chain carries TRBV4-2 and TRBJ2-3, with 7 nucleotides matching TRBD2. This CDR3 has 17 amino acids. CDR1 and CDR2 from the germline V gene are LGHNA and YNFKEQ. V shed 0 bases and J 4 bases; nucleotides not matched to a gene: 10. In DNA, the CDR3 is TGTGCCAGCAGCCAAGATAGACTCGCGGGAGAAGCAGATACGCAGTATTTT. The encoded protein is CASSQDRLAGEADTQYF.

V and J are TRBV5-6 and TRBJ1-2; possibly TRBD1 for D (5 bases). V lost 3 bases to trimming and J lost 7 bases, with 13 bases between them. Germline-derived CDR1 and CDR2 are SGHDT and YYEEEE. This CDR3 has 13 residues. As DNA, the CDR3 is TGTGCCAGCAGCTCCCTCGGAGGGGTTGGCTACACCTTC. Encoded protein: CASSSLGGVGYTF.

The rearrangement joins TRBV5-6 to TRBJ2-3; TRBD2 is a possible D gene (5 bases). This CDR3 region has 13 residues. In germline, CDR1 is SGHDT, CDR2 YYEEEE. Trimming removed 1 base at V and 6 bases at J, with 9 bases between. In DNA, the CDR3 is TGTGCCAGCAGCTTGACTAGGAAGGATACGCAGTATTTT. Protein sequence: CASSLTRKDTQYF.

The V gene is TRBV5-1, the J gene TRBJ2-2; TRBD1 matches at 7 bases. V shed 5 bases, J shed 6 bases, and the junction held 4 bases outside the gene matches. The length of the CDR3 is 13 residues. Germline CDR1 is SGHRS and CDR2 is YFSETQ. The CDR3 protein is CASRTGQAGELFF. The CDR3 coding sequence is TGCGCCAGCAGAACCGGACAGGCCGGGGAGCTGTTTTTT. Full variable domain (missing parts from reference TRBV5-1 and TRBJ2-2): KAGVTQTPRYLIKTRGQQVTLSCSPISGHRSVSWYQQTPGQGLQFLFEYFSETQRNKGNFPGRFSGRQFSNSRSEMNVSTLELGDSALYLCASRTGQAGELFFGEGSRLTVL.